Listed here are 29 T cell receptor beta chains from one sample, sequenced in a study of cytomegalovirus exposure and HLA in healthy donors. PCR primers comprised 60 Vbeta and 13 Jbeta primers. Clones were sequenced by immunoSEQ multiplex PCR, and TCRdb holds only the in-frame ones, with some missing. The data contain under 300,000 clones, just over 70% of them singletons. The sample was PBMCs. The receptors stem from a female donor in good health and CMV-seronegative.

The chain carries TRBV6-5 and TRBJ1-2; D remains unclear. V dropped 2 bases and J dropped 9 bases, with 10 bases sitting between them. Germline V gene sequence: CDR1 MNHEY, CDR2 SVGAGI. The CDR3 has 12 residues. CDR3 loop: CASSYRTGSYTF. CDR3 nucleotides: TGTGCCAGCAGTTACAGGACGGGGAGCTACACCTTC.

This clone was seen only a few times. This chain uses TRBV29-1 with TRBJ2-2, with D possibly being TRBD2 (6 bases). The germline V gene has CDR1 SQVTM and CDR2 ANQGSEA. V lost 3 bases to trimming and J lost 4 bases, with 12 bases between them. The CDR3 covers 14 residues. The CDR3 region is CSVDIGGSTGELFF. The CDR3 DNA is TGCAGCGTTGACATCGGGGGTAGCACCGGGGAGCTGTTTTTT.

V is TRBV29-1 and J is TRBJ1-1, with no clear D. CDR1 and CDR2 (germline): SQVTM, ANQGSEA. The CDR3 covers 13 residues. The V gene lost 4 bases and the J gene lost 5 bases, with 14 bases spanning the gap. CDR3 DNA sequence: TGCAGCGTTGCTGCCAGCCTGAGGACTGAAGCTTTCTTT. Translated: CSVAASLRTEAFF.

This clone has only a few counts. The J gene is TRBJ1-2, the V gene TRBV2; no clear D. This CDR3 has 11 residues. Germline V gene lookup returns CDR1 SNHLY and CDR2 FYNNEI. The germline V and J ends were trimmed by 6 bases and 5 bases, with 7 bases remaining between them. The CDR3 is CASRGGYGYTF. The CDR3 region has the DNA TGTGCCAGCAGAGGCGGGTATGGCTACACCTTC.

V is TRBV18 and J is TRBJ1-2; TRBD1 agrees at 10 bases. This CDR3 contains 14 residues. After removal of 3 bases from V and 3 bases from J, the junction contained 1 base not matched to a gene. Germline V CDR1 and CDR2: KGHSH, LQKENI. CDR3 DNA: TGTGCCAGCTCACCGGGACAGGGGTACTATGGCTACACCTTC. Its protein is CASSPGQGYYGYTF.

V is TRBV29-1 and J is TRBJ2-1; 12 bases are shared with TRBD2. Germline V CDR1 and CDR2: SQVTM, ANQGSEA. This CDR3 is built from 15 residues. After removal of 3 bases from V and 8 bases from J, the junction contained 8 bases not matched to a gene. The CDR3: CSVENLAGGRHEQFF. CDR3 DNA sequence: TGCAGCGTTGAGAATCTAGCGGGAGGGCGGCATGAGCAGTTCTTC.

This clone was seen a handful of times. V is TRBV6-1 and J is TRBJ1-2; D perhaps matches TRBD1 (5 bases). This CDR3 contains 14 residues. The germline gives CDR1 MNHNS, CDR2 SASEGT. The ends were cut back, 6 bases at V and 2 bases at J, with 13 bases in the middle. CDR3 protein: CASRQGPGNYGYTF. CDR3 DNA: TGTGCCAGCAGGCAGGGCCCCGGGAACTATGGCTACACCTTC.

This chain links TRBV27 with TRBJ2-1, with 11 bases lining up with TRBD2. Germline V gene lookup returns CDR1 MNHEY and CDR2 SMNVEV (reference sequence). The V and J ends lost 5 bases and 4 bases, in that order; junction bases with no gene match: 7. This CDR3 spans 16 amino acids. The CDR3 region has the DNA TGTGCCAGCAGTCCCCGACTAGCGGGAACATACAATGAGCAGTTCTTC. Protein sequence: CASSPRLAGTYNEQFF.

This chain joins TRBV7-9 and TRBJ1-1, with 8 positions matching TRBD1. The CDR3 covers 13 residues. V lost 1 base and J lost 5; bases outside the gene matches: 0. Germline V gives CDR1 SEHNR, CDR2 FQNEAQ (reference sequence). The CDR3 nucleotides read TGTGCCAGCAGCTTAGGGGACAGGACTGAAGCTTTCTTT. Translating it yields CASSLGDRTEAFF.

The chain has TRBV11-2 and TRBJ2-2, with D tentatively TRBD2 (6 bases). Germline CDR1 and CDR2: SGHAT and FQNNGV. This CDR3 is built from 14 residues. V lost 1 base, J lost 3 bases, and 6 bases lay in between. The CDR3 DNA reads as TGTGCCAGCAGCTTAGTAGCGGACACCGGGGAGCTGTTTTTT. It codes for CASSLVADTGELFF.

The genes are TRBV5-4 and TRBJ2-6; D ambiguous. In germline, CDR1 is SGHNT, CDR2 YYREEE (reference sequence). CDR3 size: 14 residues. The V and J ends lost 6 bases and 3 bases respectively, with 10 bases between them. Here the CDR3 reads CASTPQRGANVLTF. CDR3 sequence (DNA): TGTGCCAGCACCCCCCAGCGTGGGGCCAACGTCCTGACTTTC. Filled out from reference TRBV5-4 and TRBJ2-6, the complete variable domain reads ETGVTQSPTHLIKTRGQQVTLRCSSQSGHNTVSWYQQALGQGPQFIFQYYREEENGRGNFPPRFSGLQFPNYSSELNVNALELDDSALYLCASTPQRGANVLTFGAGSRLTVL.

V and J are TRBV5-5 and TRBJ1-4; possible D gene TRBD1, 5 bases. The V and J ends lost 2 bases and 3 bases respectively, with 11 bases between them. CDR3 size: 15 residues. The germline V gene has CDR1 SGHKS and CDR2 YYEKEE (reference sequence). CDR3 coding DNA: TGTGCCAGCAGCTTCTTAGGGGCGCCTAATGAAAAACTGTTTTTT. This sequence encodes CASSFLGAPNEKLFF.

The chain links TRBV10-3 to TRBJ2-5; 7 nucleotides line up with TRBD2. The assigned J gene may be wrong: the sequence end matches TRBJ2-7 better. This CDR3 is 14 amino acids long. The germline V gene has CDR1 ENHRY and CDR2 SYGVKD. DNA of the CDR3: TGTGCCATCAGTGTGCAGGGAGGGCTTTACGAGCAGTACTTC. Residues: CAISVQGGLYEQYF.

The gene calls are TRBV2 and TRBJ2-7; TRBD1 aligns across 9 bases. Looked up from germline, CDR1 is SNHLY and CDR2 is FYNNEI. V lost 7 bases, J lost 1 base, and 11 bases stayed unmatched. This CDR3 is built from 16 residues. The CDR3 DNA follows: TGTGCCAGCACCGATACAGGACAGGGGCCTTCCTACGAGCAGTACTTC. It is translated as CASTDTGQGPSYEQYF.

Only one count was recorded for this clone. The chain uses TRBV7-8 and TRBJ2-4; D not certain. V was clipped by 5 bases and J by 0 bases, with 8 bases between them. Germline CDR1 reads SGHVS; CDR2 reads FQNEAQ. This CDR3 has 14 residues. DNA for the CDR3: TGTGCCAGCAGCGAAAGCGTAGCCAAAAACATTCAGTACTTC. Its protein is CASSESVAKNIQYF.

V usage is TRBV5-5 and J usage is TRBJ2-7; weak D call: TRBD2 (6 bases). The CDR3 consists of 12 residues. V gave up 5 bases and J gave up 7 bases, with 13 bases separating them. The germline CDR1 and CDR2 sequences are SGHKS and YYEKEE (reference sequence). The CDR3 region is CASRGDAGEQYF. The CDR3 coding sequence is TGTGCCAGCAGAGGGGACGCGGGGGAGCAGTACTTC.

The chain joins TRBV2 to TRBJ2-2; D is uncertain. V was trimmed by 4 bases and J by 7 bases, leaving 10 bases between them. CDR1 is SNHLY, CDR2 FYNNEI, per germline. The CDR3 extends over 13 amino acids. The CDR3 loop is CASSVGANGELFF. CDR3 DNA: TGTGCCAGCAGTGTAGGAGCGAACGGGGAGCTGTTTTTT. The full variable domain, in which reference TRBV2 and TRBJ2-2 provide the parts outside the CDR3, is EPEVTQTPSHQVTQMGQEVILRCVPISNHLYFYWYRQILGQKVEFLVSFYNNEISEKSEIFDDQFSVERPDGSNFTLKIRSTKLEDSAMYFCASSVGANGELFFGEGSRLTVL.

Worth noting for this clone: At one end the junction does not follow the germline gene, possibly because of a read error. This rearrangement joins TRBV5-1 to TRBJ2-7, with D uncertain. The CDR3 has 13 residues. Per germline, CDR1 SGHRS and CDR2 YFSETQ. CDR3 nucleotide sequence: TGCGCCAGCAGTTCCGACTGGTTCGGCCTCACCAGCTTC. Translated, it gives CASSSDWFGLTSF.

This clone occurred once. In the same sample, other DNA sequences code for this CDR3. The V gene is TRBV11-2, the J gene TRBJ1-1; D remains ambiguous. V lost 5 bases, J lost 5 bases, and 12 bases lay in between. This CDR3 comprises 13 residues. Germline-derived CDR1 and CDR2 are SGHAT and FQNNGV. The CDR3 DNA sequence: TGTGCCAGCAGCCCCTCCGGTGAAACTGAAGCTTTCTTT. Its protein product is CASSPSGETEAFF.

This sequence joins TRBV6-1 and TRBJ1-3, with TRBD1 identical over 7 bases. CDR1 and CDR2 from the germline V gene are MNHNS and SASEGT. Losses at the gene ends were 2 bases for V and 3 bases for J; bases not matched to a gene: 7. This CDR3 is 16 amino acids long. The CDR3 spells CASSELGGGFGNTIYF. In nucleotides, the CDR3 is TGTGCCAGCAGTGAATTAGGAGGGGGCTTTGGAAACACCATATATTTT.

For this clone: At one end, the junction sequence differs from germline, possibly due to a read error. This rearrangement joins TRBV7-9 to TRBJ2-7; possibly TRBD1 for D (5 bases). Germline V lookup: CDR1 SEHNR, CDR2 FQNEAQ (reference sequence). The CDR3 consists of 15 residues. CDR3: CSSSLALDIDYEQYF. As DNA, the CDR3 is TGTTCCAGCAGCTTAGCTCTGGACATAGACTACGAGCAGTACTTC.

This clone came up a few times. This chain connects TRBV30 to TRBJ2-7, with 8 bases matching TRBD1. Germline values: CDR1 GTSNPN, CDR2 SVGIG (reference sequence). The CDR3 is made up of 14 amino acids. V lost 3 bases, J lost 3 bases, and 7 bases stayed unmatched. The CDR3 DNA reads TGTGCCTGGAGCCGGGACAGGAGAAACTACGAGCAGTACTTC. It specifies CAWSRDRRNYEQYF.

Here the CDR3 reads CASSELVAGVSTDTQYF. CDR3 DNA: TGTGCCAGCAGTGAACTTGTTGCGGGAGTAAGCACAGATACGCAGTATTTT. The chain employs TRBV2 and TRBJ2-3; 7 bases map to TRBD2. The CDR3 loop spans 17 amino acids. The V gene's germline CDR1 is SNHLY and CDR2 FYNNEI. Trimming took 2 bases from V and 0 from J; bases not matched to a gene: 8.

This clone was found a few times. The chain employs TRBV28 and TRBJ2-3, with D hard to call. The CDR3 extends over 12 amino acids. The V end was cut by 2 bases, the J end by 11 bases, with 11 bases between. Germline values: CDR1 MDHEN, CDR2 SYDVKM. CDR3 in amino acids: CASSLTVGRQYF. The CDR3 DNA follows: TGTGCCAGCAGTTTAACGGTCGGTAGGCAGTATTTT.

The genes are TRBV7-3 and TRBJ1-1; a possible D gene is TRBD1 (5 bases). CDR3 size: 15 residues. Trimming pared 5 bases from V and 4 bases from J, leaving 17 bases between. CDR1 is SGHTA and CDR2 is FQGTGA in the germline V gene. CDR3 bases: TGTGCCAGCAGCCTCCAATCCGGGGGGGGCACTGAAGCTTTCTTT. It encodes CASSLQSGGGTEAFF.

The genes are TRBV29-1 and TRBJ2-5; D is uncertain. Near its end, the DNA agrees better with TRBJ2-7, so the J call may be wrong. The CDR3 extends over 12 amino acids. Germline lookup yields CDR1 SQVTM and CDR2 ANQGSEA. CDR3 in DNA: TGCAGCGTTGACAACGGAGACTACGAGCAGTACTTC. This translates into CSVDNGDYEQYF.

This clone appeared a few times. The V and J genes are TRBV5-1 and TRBJ2-5; 9 nucleotides line up with TRBD2. J was trimmed by 4 bases and V by 0 bases; bases with no gene match: 10. Germline V lookup: CDR1 SGHRS, CDR2 YFSETQ. This CDR3 is 17 amino acids long. The CDR3 here is CASSLVGSGSRGETQYF. As DNA, the CDR3 is TGCGCCAGCAGCTTGGTCGGTAGCGGGAGCCGGGGAGAGACCCAGTACTTC.

The chain couples TRBV5-1 to TRBJ2-5, with 12 bases lining up with TRBD2. This CDR3 has 15 residues. V lost 4 bases to trimming and J lost 4 bases; unmatched junction nucleotides: 5. The germline gives CDR1 SGHRS, CDR2 YFSETQ. CDR3 amino acids: CASSNLAGGSETQYF. In DNA form, the CDR3 reads TGCGCCAGCAGCAATCTAGCGGGAGGGTCAGAGACCCAGTACTTC.

J is TRBJ1-1 and V is TRBV11-3, with 8 bases matching TRBD1. The CDR3 has 19 amino acids. With 7 bases clipped from V and 3 bases from J, the junction kept 22 bases outside the gene matches. Germline values: CDR1 SGHNT, CDR2 YENEEA. The CDR3 loop reads CASNWGGARRETGDTEAFF. The CDR3 DNA reads as TGTGCCAGCAATTGGGGTGGGGCACGCCGGGAGACAGGGGACACTGAAGCTTTCTTT.